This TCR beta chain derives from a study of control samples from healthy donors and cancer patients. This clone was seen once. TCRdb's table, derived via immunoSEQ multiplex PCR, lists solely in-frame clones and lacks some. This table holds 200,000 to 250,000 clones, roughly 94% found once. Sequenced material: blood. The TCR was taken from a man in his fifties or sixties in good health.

This CDR3 is CASSVALAGGQSTDTQYF. The DNA for the CDR3 is TGTGCCAGCAGCGTAGCTCTAGCGGGGGGGCAGAGCACAGATACGCAGTATTTT. V is TRBV9 and J is TRBJ2-3, with 12 bases lining up with TRBD2. Unmatched junction bases numbered 5, after V lost 0 bases and J lost 0 bases. The CDR3 has 18 residues. Germline values: CDR1 SGDLS, CDR2 YYNGEE.